Below, one T cell receptor beta chain is given with its context. The data originate from a study of blood T cell repertoires in COVID-19. Background on the study: Spain, Italy and the United States supplied samples that represented acute and convalescent COVID-19.

Authors' methods: Amplification with reference gene primers provided the estimates of nucleated cell counts. Sequencing used immunoSEQ multiplex PCR; TCRdb keeps in-frame clones, though not all of them. That table supplies the V and J calls and clone size; D and trimming were determined from the DNA. This table holds 190,000 or so clones, about 87% found once. Trimming stripped 3 bases from V and 6 bases from J, with 9 bases between. This CDR3 is built from 13 residues. Germline CDR1 reads SNHLY; CDR2 reads FYNNEI. Sequenced input: peripheral blood. The gene calls are TRBV2 and TRBJ1-5, with no clear D. This receptor was taken from a man between 35 and 55 years old with active or convalescent COVID-19. The CDR3 region has the DNA TGTGCCAGCAGTGAGGAGAGGGCTCAGCCCCAGCATTTT. This encodes CASSEERAQPQHF.